The rows below give T cell receptor beta chains drawn from one sample of a study of T cell responses to AZD1222 COVID-19 vaccine. Some clones are missing from TCRdb's copy, which holds only in-frame ones; the method was immunoSEQ multiplex PCR. The repertoire includes about 140,000 clones, around 90% of them detected once, and about 2.7% sits in the top ten. The sequenced sample was peripheral blood, obtained on day 0 of AZD1222 vaccination. Receptors originate from an adult in good health. Both conserved end residues are part of each CDR3. D genes are given only for firm matches. Not all rows give a size; the values are once, few, many and, for expanded clones, a class.

j_gene,d_gene,v_gene,len,abundance,CDR3aa,CDR3nt
TRBJ1-3,.,TRBV28,12,.,CASRVAGNTIYF,TGTGCCAGTAGGGTGGCTGGAAACACCATATATTTT
TRBJ2-5,.,TRBV18,12,.,CASSENRETKYF,TGTGCCAGCTCCGAGAACAGGGAGACGAAGTACTTC
TRBJ2-1,TRBD1,TRBV18,11,.,CASSPGGEQFF,TGTGCCAGCTCGCCAGGGGGTGAGCAGTTCTTC
TRBJ1-2,.,TRBV2,14,.,CASTRQQVTDGYTF,TGTGCCAGCACCCGACAGCAGGTGACAGATGGCTACACCTTC
TRBJ2-2,.,TRBV5-1,14,.,CASSLVEAPGELFF,TGCGCCAGCAGCTTGGTCGAAGCCCCCGGGGAGCTGTTTTTT
TRBJ2-1,TRBD1,TRBV7-2,15,.,CASSPNRGPYNEQFF,TGTGCCAGCAGCCCCAACAGGGGGCCCTACAATGAGCAGTTCTTC
TRBJ2-5,.,TRBV28,13,.,CASSLLSPGTQYF,TGTGCCAGCAGTTTATTATCCCCGGGGACCCAGTACTTC
TRBJ2-5,.,TRBV7-2,14,.,CASSLSRQTETQYF,TGTGCCAGCAGCTTATCACGACAGACAGAGACCCAGTACTTC
TRBJ2-2,.,TRBV10-3,16,.,CAISDMGGSNTGELFF,TGTGCCATCAGTGATATGGGGGGCTCCAACACCGGGGAGCTGTTTTTT
TRBJ2-3,.,TRBV5-1,14,.,CASSLGRSTDTQYF,TGCGCCAGCAGCCTCGGACGGAGCACAGATACGCAGTATTTT
TRBJ1-2,.,TRBV10-2,16,once,CASSEYRQGANYGYTF,TGCGCCAGCAGTGAATACAGGCAGGGAGCTAACTATGGCTACACCTTC
TRBJ2-7,TRBD1,TRBV5-8,13,.,CASSFNRGSEQYF,TGTGCCAGCAGCTTTAACAGGGGGAGCGAGCAGTACTTC
TRBJ2-7,TRBD2,TRBV7-6,15,.,CASSLVASGAIEQYF,TGTGCCAGCAGCTTAGTTGCTAGCGGGGCAATTGAGCAGTACTTC
TRBJ2-3,.,TRBV7-2,14,.,CASSLVLVGDTQYF,TGTGCCAGCAGCTTAGTGTTGGTAGGGGATACGCAGTATTTT
TRBJ2-5,TRBD2,TRBV28,18,.,CASRAGLAGGWYQETQYF,TGTGCCAGCAGGGCAGGACTAGCGGGAGGGTGGTACCAAGAGACCCAGTACTTC
TRBJ1-5,.,TRBV6-2/TRBV6-3,18,once,CASSYSKGAPSSNQPQHF,TGTGCCAGCAGTTACTCGAAAGGGGCCCCATCTAGCAATCAGCCCCAGCATTTT
TRBJ2-7,.,TRBV19,14,.,CASGGGTASYEQYF,TGTGCCAGCGGAGGGGGGACAGCTTCCTACGAGCAGTACTTC
TRBJ1-1,TRBD1,TRBV10-1,19,.,CASSGTGGYPLFMNTEAFF,TGCGCCAGCAGTGGTACAGGGGGGTACCCTCTATTTATGAACACTGAAGCTTTCTTT
TRBJ1-2,.,TRBV6-4,15,.,CASSLGHEPPYGYTF,TGTGCCAGCAGTCTAGGACATGAACCGCCCTATGGCTACACCTTC
TRBJ2-3,.,TRBV7-3,16,.,CASSPTGGAATDTQYF,TGTGCCAGCAGCCCAACTGGCGGGGCCGCCACAGATACGCAGTATTTT
TRBJ1-2,.,TRBV5-6,13,.,CASSLGQSYGYTF,TGTGCCAGCAGCTTGGGACAGTCTTATGGCTACACCTTC
TRBJ2-1,.,TRBV2,15,.,CASSTLANSYNEQFF,TGTGCCAGCAGTACCCTAGCTAACTCCTACAATGAGCAGTTCTTC
TRBJ1-1,TRBD1,TRBV7-2,14,once,CASRRQGMNTEAFF,TGTGCCAGCAGGAGACAGGGAATGAACACTGAAGCTTTCTTT
TRBJ2-2,.,TRBV9,15,few,CASSVEGRGTGELFF,TGTGCCAGCAGCGTAGAGGGTCGGGGCACCGGGGAGCTGTTTTTT
TRBJ2-1,TRBD2,TRBV4-1,14,once,CASSQSGVMNEQFF,TGCGCCAGCAGCCAAAGCGGGGTCATGAATGAGCAGTTCTTC
TRBJ2-3,TRBD2,TRBV7-3,18,.,CASSLTQGGGGSTDTQYF,TGTGCCAGCAGCTTAACCCAGGGAGGCGGGGGAAGCACAGATACGCAGTATTTT
TRBJ2-7,.,TRBV5-1,12,.,CASSLDGYEQYF,TGCGCCAGCAGCTTGGATGGCTACGAGCAGTACTTC
TRBJ2-7,.,TRBV2,15,.,CASSEKWGTPEEIFF,TGTGCCAGCAGTGAAAAGTGGGGGACGCCAGAGGAGATTTTCTTC
TRBJ1-5,.,TRBV5-6,12,once,CASSLGWQPQHF,TGTGCCAGCAGCTTGGGGTGGCAGCCCCAGCATTTT
TRBJ1-2,.,TRBV14,17,.,CASSQDLSTGGLNGYTF,TGTGCCAGCAGCCAAGATCTTAGTACCGGGGGGCTTAATGGCTACACCTTC
TRBJ1-5,.,TRBV7-9,17,.,CASSLDPIGAQVQPQHF,TGTGCCAGCAGCTTAGACCCCATAGGGGCGCAAGTTCAGCCCCAGCATTTT